Presented here are 20 T cell receptor beta chains from one specimen sequenced in a study of CD8+ T cells in alopecia areata. Reverse transcription of extracted RNA yielded cDNA, which provided the sequencing template. Some clones are missing from TCRdb's copy, which holds only in-frame ones; the method was immunoSEQ multiplex PCR. The repertoire holds fewer than 250,000 clones, with 30% to 40% as singletons. Treatment meaning: oral pan-JAK inhibitor, 5-10 mg twice daily. Sequences were derived from CD4+ T cells sorted from blood, sampled at approximately week 30, from a patient treated with tofacitinib. Receptors were obtained from a human donor with alopecia areata.

This chain connects TRBV7-9 to TRBJ1-1; weak D call: TRBD1 (6 bases). V was trimmed by 4 bases and J by 2 bases, leaving 17 bases between them. The CDR3 is 16 residues long. CDR1 SEHNR and CDR2 FQNEAQ come from the germline V gene (reference sequence). As DNA, the CDR3 is TGTGCCAGCAGCTCCGGTTTCTGGGGGCCCAACACTGAAGCTTTCTTT. Translating it yields CASSSGFWGPNTEAFF.

There are a few counts of this clone. V gene TRBV19 combines with J gene TRBJ2-7; D ambiguous. The germline V and J ends were trimmed by 4 bases and 9 bases, with 25 bases remaining between them. Germline loops: CDR1 LNHDA, CDR2 SQIVND (reference sequence). The CDR3 covers 16 residues. CDR3 in DNA: TGTGCCAGTAGTAGTAGTGGCGGAGCCCCCTACGAAGCGCAGTACTTC. This gives the protein CASSSSGGAPYEAQYF.

The gene calls are TRBV9 and TRBJ2-4; 7 bases are shared with TRBD1. The germline V gene encodes CDR1 SGDLS and CDR2 YYNGEE. J was trimmed by 7 bases and V by 3 bases; bases with no gene match: 10. The CDR3 is 15 amino acids. CDR3 in amino acids: CASSGSTGALNIQYF. The CDR3 DNA reads TGTGCCAGCAGCGGGTCTACAGGGGCGCTTAACATTCAGTACTTC.

This chain connects TRBV7-8 to TRBJ2-2, with D unresolved. This CDR3 is 17 amino acids long. V lost 0 bases, J lost 0 bases, and 11 bases lay in between. Germline V lookup: CDR1 SGHVS, CDR2 FQNEAQ. The CDR3 nucleotides are TGTGCCAGCAGCTTAGCGGTAGCCAGTACGAACACCGGGGAGCTGTTTTTT. It is translated as CASSLAVASTNTGELFF.

A note on this clone: This may be a read error: a much more frequent sequence differs by one nucleotide. The V gene is TRBV7-9, the J gene TRBJ2-3; D is unresolved. V shed 5 bases and J shed 0 bases, with 6 bases lying between them. The CDR3 contains 13 residues. Per the germline V gene, CDR1 is SEHNR and CDR2 is FQNEAQ (reference sequence). The CDR3 DNA is TGTGCCAGCAGCCCATACAGCACAGATACGCAGTATTTT. This codes for CASSPYSTDTQYF.

The rearrangement uses TRBV5-1 and TRBJ2-1; 9 nucleotides agree with TRBD1. CDR3 length: 14 amino acids. Trimming at V came to 6 bases and at J to 2 bases, leaving 3 bases not matched to a gene. The germline V gene encodes CDR1 SGHRS and CDR2 YFSETQ. The CDR3 sequence is CASTRTGAYNEQFF. The CDR3 DNA reads TGCGCCAGCACCCGGACAGGGGCCTACAATGAGCAGTTCTTC.

The DNA for the CDR3 is TGTGCCTGGAGGGGAGTGGGGAACCTCTACGAGCAGTACTTC. Amino acids: CAWRGVGNLYEQYF. The genes are TRBV30 and TRBJ2-7, with D possibly matching TRBD2 (5 bases). This CDR3 comprises 14 residues. In germline, CDR1 is GTSNPN, CDR2 SVGIG (reference sequence). Trimming cost V 3 bases and J 3 bases, with 15 bases left between them.

This clone appeared many times. The V and J genes are TRBV7-9 and TRBJ1-3, with D perhaps matching TRBD1 (5 bases). This CDR3 region has 17 residues. The V end was cut by 5 bases, the J end by 4 bases, with 21 bases between. Germline CDR1 is SEHNR and CDR2 is FQNEAQ (reference sequence). CDR3 bases: TGTGCCAGCAGCACTCGCCGGGGACGCAATCCCGGAAACACCATATATTTT. Translation gives CASSTRRGRNPGNTIYF. Variable domain in full (rest from reference TRBV7-9 and TRBJ1-3): DTGVSQNPRHKITKRGQNVTFRCDPISEHNRLYWYRQTLGQGPEFLTYFQNEAQLEKSRLLSDRFSAERPKGSFSTLEIQRTEQGDSAMYLCASSTRRGRNPGNTIYFGEGSWLTVV.

About this clone itself: Distinct nucleotide sequences in the sample also encode this CDR3. CDR3: CASSLGGPTYNEQFF. In nucleotides, the CDR3 is TGTGCCAGCAGCTTAGGGGGACCTACCTACAATGAGCAGTTCTTC. The rearrangement links TRBV7-2 to TRBJ2-1; D could derive from TRBD1 or TRBD2 (5 bases each). This CDR3 comprises 15 residues. From germline, CDR1 is SGHTA and CDR2 FQGNSA. The V end lost 1 base, the J end lost 2 bases, and 9 bases lay between the germline ends.

The chain is built from TRBV25-1 and TRBJ1-2, with D maybe TRBD1 (5 bases). There are 14 residues in the CDR3. The germline gives CDR1 MGHDK, CDR2 SYGVNS. V was shortened by 4 bases and J by 1 base, with 10 bases between the two germline ends. CDR3 in amino acids: CASSGRQSNYGYTF. CDR3 nucleotide sequence: TGTGCCAGCAGTGGGCGACAGAGTAACTATGGCTACACCTTC.

J is TRBJ2-1 and V is TRBV30, with 7 nucleotides matching TRBD2. Germline V gene lookup returns CDR1 GTSNPN and CDR2 SVGIG (reference sequence). This CDR3 comprises 14 residues. The V segment lost 2 bases and the J segment 9 bases; nucleotides outside the gene matches: 10. The DNA of the CDR3 is TGTGCCTGGAGTACTAGCGCCTTTATGGGTGAGCAGTTCTTC. As protein: CAWSTSAFMGEQFF.

This clone was seen a handful of times. V usage is TRBV19 and J usage is TRBJ1-5, with D possibly matching TRBD1 (6 bases). The CDR3 consists of 13 residues. Germline CDR1 reads LNHDA; CDR2 reads SQIVND (reference sequence). Between the trimmed V and J ends, which lost 5 bases and 4 bases, there was a span of 9 bases. The CDR3 protein is CASSAGENQPQHF. The DNA of the CDR3 is TGTGCCAGTAGTGCAGGGGAGAATCAGCCCCAGCATTTT.

This clone has a handful of counts. The CDR3 DNA reads TGCAGCGTTGAAGATCCGAATCAGCCCCAGCATTTT. It is translated as CSVEDPNQPQHF. V usage is TRBV29-1 and J usage is TRBJ1-5; D gene unclear. V was clipped by 0 bases and J by 4 bases, with 4 bases between them. Germline V gene lookup returns CDR1 SQVTM and CDR2 ANQGSEA. The CDR3 consists of 12 residues.

This chain joins TRBV5-6 and TRBJ1-2; D gene uncertain. Trimming cost V 4 bases and J 7 bases, with 8 bases left between them. This CDR3 spans 11 amino acids. CDR1 is SGHDT, CDR2 YYEEEE, per germline. CDR3 DNA sequence: TGTGCCAGCAGCATTGAGGCTGGCTACACCTTC. Its protein is CASSIEAGYTF.

This clone was picked up a small number of times. This chain joins TRBV7-3 and TRBJ2-1, with no clear D. Trimming pared 6 bases from V and 7 bases from J, leaving 7 bases between. This CDR3 is built from 11 residues. The germline V gene encodes CDR1 SGHTA and CDR2 FQGTGA. The CDR3 nucleotides read TGTGCCAGCAGTCTGGGGAATGAGCAGTTCTTC. Its translation is CASSLGNEQFF.

This clone has a handful of counts. The genes are TRBV30 and TRBJ2-3; D possibly corresponds to TRBD2 (5 bases). The CDR3 length is 15 residues. Germline CDR1 is GTSNPN and CDR2 is SVGIG (reference sequence). V was shortened by 2 bases and J by 0 bases, with 12 bases between the two germline ends. CDR3 amino acids: CAWSPSGVSTDTQYF. CDR3 DNA sequence: TGTGCCTGGAGTCCGAGCGGTGTTAGCACAGATACGCAGTATTTT.

This clone was counted only a few times. The J gene is TRBJ1-3, the V gene TRBV18; D call uncertain. Looked up from germline, CDR1 is KGHSH and CDR2 is LQKENI. CDR3 size: 15 residues. The V gene lost 3 bases and the J gene lost 0 bases, with 9 bases spanning the gap. The CDR3 coding sequence is TGTGCCAGCTCACCTAACGAGAACTCTGGAAACACCATATATTTT. It translates to CASSPNENSGNTIYF.

This chain connects TRBV29-1 to TRBJ1-1; D not certain. CDR3 size: 12 residues. Trimming took 5 bases from V and 5 from J, leaving 12 bases between them. Germline V gives CDR1 SQVTM, CDR2 ANQGSEA. The CDR3 sequence is CSVRSARTEAFF. CDR3 bases: TGCAGCGTTAGATCGGCGAGAACTGAAGCTTTCTTT. Combining the CDR3 with reference TRBV29-1 and TRBJ1-1 gives the whole variable domain SAVISQKPSRDICQRGTSLTIQCQVDSQVTMMFWYRQQPGQSLTLIATANQGSEATYESGFVIDKFPISRPNLTFSTLTVSNMSPEDSSIYLCSVRSARTEAFFGQGTRLTVV.

The V and J genes are TRBV6-1 and TRBJ2-7, with 10 nucleotides matching TRBD2. The CDR3 is 14 residues long. Germline assignment: CDR1 MNHNS and CDR2 SASEGT. J gave up 2 bases and V 7 bases, and 5 bases lay outside the gene matches. The CDR3 region is CASKGLAVTYEQYF. The CDR3 DNA reads as TGTGCCAGCAAAGGACTAGCGGTTACCTACGAGCAGTACTTC.

The table lists this clone with a few counts. The CDR3 DNA follows: TGTGCCAGTAGTATTGGGGGCGAGGGACTCAAAAACATTCAGTACTTC. Translated: CASSIGGEGLKNIQYF. The gene calls are TRBV19 and TRBJ2-4; D is perhaps TRBD1 or TRBD2 (6 bases each). Germline CDR1 LNHDA, CDR2 SQIVND (reference sequence). The ends were cut back, 3 bases at V and 3 bases at J, with 15 bases in the middle. The CDR3 has 16 residues.